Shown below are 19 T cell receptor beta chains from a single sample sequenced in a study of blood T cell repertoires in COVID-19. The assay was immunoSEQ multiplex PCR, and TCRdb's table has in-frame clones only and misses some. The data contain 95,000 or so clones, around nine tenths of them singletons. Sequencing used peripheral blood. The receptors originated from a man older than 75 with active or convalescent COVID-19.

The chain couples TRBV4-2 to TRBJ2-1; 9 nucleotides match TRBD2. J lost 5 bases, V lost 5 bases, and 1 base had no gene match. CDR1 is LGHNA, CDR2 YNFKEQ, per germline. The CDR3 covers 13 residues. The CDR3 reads CASSAGGDNEQFF. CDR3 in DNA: TGTGCCAGCAGCGCGGGAGGGGACAATGAGCAGTTCTTC.

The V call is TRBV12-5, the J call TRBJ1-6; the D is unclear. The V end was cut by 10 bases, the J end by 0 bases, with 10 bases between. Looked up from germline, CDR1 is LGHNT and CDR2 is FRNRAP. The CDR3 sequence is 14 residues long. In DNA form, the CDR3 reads TGTGCTACTGTGGGGAGCTCCTATAATTCACCCCTCCACTTT. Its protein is CATVGSSYNSPLHF.

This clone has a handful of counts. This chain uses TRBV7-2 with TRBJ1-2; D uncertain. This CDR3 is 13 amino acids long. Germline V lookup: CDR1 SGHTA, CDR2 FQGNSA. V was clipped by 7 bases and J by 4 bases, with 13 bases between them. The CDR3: CASNHPEGYGYTF. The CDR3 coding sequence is TGTGCCAGCAACCACCCGGAGGGCTATGGCTACACCTTC.

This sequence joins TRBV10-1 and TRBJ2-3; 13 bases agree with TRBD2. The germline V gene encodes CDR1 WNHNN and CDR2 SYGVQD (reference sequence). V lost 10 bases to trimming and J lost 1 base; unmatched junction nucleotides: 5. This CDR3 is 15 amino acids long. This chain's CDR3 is CAIPGLAGCTDTQYF. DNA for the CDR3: TGCGCCATTCCGGGACTAGCGGGGTGCACAGATACGCAGTATTTT.

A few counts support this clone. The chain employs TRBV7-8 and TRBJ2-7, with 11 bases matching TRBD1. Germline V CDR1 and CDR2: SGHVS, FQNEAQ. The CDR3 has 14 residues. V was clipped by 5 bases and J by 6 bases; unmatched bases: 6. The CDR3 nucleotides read TGTGCCAGCAGCCACGGGACAGGGGGTAGCGAGCAGTACTTC. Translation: CASSHGTGGSEQYF. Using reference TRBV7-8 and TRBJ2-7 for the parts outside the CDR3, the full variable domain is GAGVSQSPRYKVAKRGQDVALRCDPISGHVSLFWYQQALGQGPEFLTYFQNEAQLDKSGLPSDRFFAERPEGSVSTLKIQRTQQEDSAVYLCASSHGTGGSEQYFGPGTRLTVT.

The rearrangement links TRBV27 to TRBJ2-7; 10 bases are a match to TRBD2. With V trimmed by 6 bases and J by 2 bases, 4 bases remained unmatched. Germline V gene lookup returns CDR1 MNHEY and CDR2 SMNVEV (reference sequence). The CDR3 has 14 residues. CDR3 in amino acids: CASRLAGPTYEQYF. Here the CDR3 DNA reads TGTGCCAGCAGACTAGCGGGGCCTACCTACGAGCAGTACTTC.

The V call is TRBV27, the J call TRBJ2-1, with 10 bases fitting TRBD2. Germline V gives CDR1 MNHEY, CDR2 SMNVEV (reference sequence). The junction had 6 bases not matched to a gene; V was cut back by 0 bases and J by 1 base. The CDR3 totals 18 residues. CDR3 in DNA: TGTGCCAGCAGTTTATCCCCCCTACTAGCGGGATCCTACAATGAGCAGTTCTTC. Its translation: CASSLSPLLAGSYNEQFF.

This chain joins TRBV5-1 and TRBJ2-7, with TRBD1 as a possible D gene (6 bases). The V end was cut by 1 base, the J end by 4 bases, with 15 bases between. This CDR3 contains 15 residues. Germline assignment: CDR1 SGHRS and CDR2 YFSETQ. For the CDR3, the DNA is TGCGCCAGCAGCTTGTCGGGGCAGGGGTTTTACGAGCAGTACTTC. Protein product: CASSLSGQGFYEQYF.

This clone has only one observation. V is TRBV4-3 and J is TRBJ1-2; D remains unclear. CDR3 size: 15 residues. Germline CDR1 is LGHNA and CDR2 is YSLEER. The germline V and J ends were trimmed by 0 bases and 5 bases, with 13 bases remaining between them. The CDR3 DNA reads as TGCGCCAGCAGCCAAGATTACACAGTCATATATGGCTACACCTTC. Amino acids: CASSQDYTVIYGYTF.

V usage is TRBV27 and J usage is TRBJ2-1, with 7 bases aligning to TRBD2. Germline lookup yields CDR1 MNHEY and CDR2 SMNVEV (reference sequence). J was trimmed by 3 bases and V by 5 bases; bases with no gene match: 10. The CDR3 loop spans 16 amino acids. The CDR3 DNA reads TGTGCCAGCAGTGTCGTAGCGGGCACCCTCTACAATGAGCAGTTCTTC. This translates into CASSVVAGTLYNEQFF.

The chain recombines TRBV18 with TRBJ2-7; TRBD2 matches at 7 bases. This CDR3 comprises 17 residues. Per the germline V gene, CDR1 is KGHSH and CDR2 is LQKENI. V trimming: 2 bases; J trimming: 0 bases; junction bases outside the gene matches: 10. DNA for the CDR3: TGTGCCAGCTCACCAACCCCCCCAGCGGGGAGCTCCTACGAGCAGTACTTC. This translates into CASSPTPPAGSSYEQYF.

The CDR3 here is CASRRQGAGANVLTF. Here the CDR3 DNA reads TGTGCCAGTAGAAGACAGGGGGCCGGGGCCAACGTCCTGACTTTC. The genes are TRBV19 and TRBJ2-6; 10 bases match TRBD1. The length of the CDR3 is 15 residues. CDR1 is LNHDA, CDR2 SQIVND, per germline (reference sequence). The junction had 3 bases not matched to a gene; V was cut back by 6 bases and J by 4 bases.

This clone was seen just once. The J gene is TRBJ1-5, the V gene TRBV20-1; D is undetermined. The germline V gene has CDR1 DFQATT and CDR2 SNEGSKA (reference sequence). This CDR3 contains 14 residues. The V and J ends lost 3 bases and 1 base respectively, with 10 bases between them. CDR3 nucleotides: TGCAGTGCTAGTCAGGATGGGAGCAATCAGCCCCAGCATTTT. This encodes CSASQDGSNQPQHF.

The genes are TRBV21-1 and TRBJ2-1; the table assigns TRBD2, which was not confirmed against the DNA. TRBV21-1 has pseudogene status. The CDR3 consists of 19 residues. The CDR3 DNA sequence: TGTGCCAGCAGCAAAGAAGAGCGGCTAGCGGGAGTTGTGGGGAATGAGCAGTTCTTC. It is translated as CASSKEERLAGVVGNEQFF.

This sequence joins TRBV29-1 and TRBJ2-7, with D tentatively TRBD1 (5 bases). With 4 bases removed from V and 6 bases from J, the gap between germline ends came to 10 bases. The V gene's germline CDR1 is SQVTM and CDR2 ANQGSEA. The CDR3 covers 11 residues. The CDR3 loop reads CSVARGSEQYF. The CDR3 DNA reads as TGCAGCGTTGCAAGGGGAAGCGAGCAGTACTTC.

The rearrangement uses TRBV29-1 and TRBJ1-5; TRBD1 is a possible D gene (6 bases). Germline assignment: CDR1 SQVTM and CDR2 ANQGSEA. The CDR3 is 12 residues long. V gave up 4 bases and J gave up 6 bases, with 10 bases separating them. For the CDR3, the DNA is TGCAGCGTTGCAGGGGCGAGTCAGCCCCAGCATTTT. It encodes CSVAGASQPQHF.

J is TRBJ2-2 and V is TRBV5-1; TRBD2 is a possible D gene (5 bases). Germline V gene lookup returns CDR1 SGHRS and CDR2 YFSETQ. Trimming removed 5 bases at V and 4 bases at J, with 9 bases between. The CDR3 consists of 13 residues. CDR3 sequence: CASRVRGTGELFF. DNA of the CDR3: TGCGCCAGCAGAGTACGGGGCACCGGGGAGCTGTTTTTT.

The CDR3 sequence: CASSIQANTEAFF. For the CDR3, the DNA is TGTGCCAGTAGTATACAGGCGAACACTGAAGCTTTCTTT. The genes are TRBV19 and TRBJ1-1; D remains ambiguous. This CDR3 has 13 residues. In germline, CDR1 is LNHDA, CDR2 SQIVND (reference sequence). Trimming left V 2 bases short and J 1 base short, with 5 bases between.

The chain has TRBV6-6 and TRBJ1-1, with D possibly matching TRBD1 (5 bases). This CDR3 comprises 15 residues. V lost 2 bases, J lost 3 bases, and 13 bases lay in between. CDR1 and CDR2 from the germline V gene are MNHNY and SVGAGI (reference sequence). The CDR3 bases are TGTGCCAGCAGTTACCTGGCCTCGGGGGACACTGAAGCTTTCTTT. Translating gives CASSYLASGDTEAFF.